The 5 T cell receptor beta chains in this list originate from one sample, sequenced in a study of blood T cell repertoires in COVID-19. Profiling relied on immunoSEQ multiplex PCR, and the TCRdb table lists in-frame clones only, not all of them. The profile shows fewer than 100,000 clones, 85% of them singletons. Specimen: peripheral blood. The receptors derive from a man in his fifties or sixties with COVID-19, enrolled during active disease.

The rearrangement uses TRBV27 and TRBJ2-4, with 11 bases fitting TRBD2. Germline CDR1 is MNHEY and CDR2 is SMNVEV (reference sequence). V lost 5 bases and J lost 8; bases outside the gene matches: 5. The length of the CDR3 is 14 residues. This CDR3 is CASSRLAGGDIQYF. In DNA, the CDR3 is TGTGCCAGCAGTAGGCTAGCGGGGGGTGACATTCAGTACTTC.

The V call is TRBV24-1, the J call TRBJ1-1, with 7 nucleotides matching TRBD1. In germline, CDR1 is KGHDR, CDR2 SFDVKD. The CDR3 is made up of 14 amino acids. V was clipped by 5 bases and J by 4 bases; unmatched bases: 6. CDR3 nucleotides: TGTGCCACCAGTGCAGGGGGAATCCTCACTGAAGCTTTCTTT. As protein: CATSAGGILTEAFF.

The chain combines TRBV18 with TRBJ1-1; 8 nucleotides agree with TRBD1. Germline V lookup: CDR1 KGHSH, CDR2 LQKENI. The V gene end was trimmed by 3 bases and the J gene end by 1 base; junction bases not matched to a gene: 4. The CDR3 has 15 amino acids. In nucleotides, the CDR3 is TGTGCCAGCTCACCTACTGGACAGGGGAACACTGAAGCTTTCTTT. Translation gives CASSPTGQGNTEAFF.

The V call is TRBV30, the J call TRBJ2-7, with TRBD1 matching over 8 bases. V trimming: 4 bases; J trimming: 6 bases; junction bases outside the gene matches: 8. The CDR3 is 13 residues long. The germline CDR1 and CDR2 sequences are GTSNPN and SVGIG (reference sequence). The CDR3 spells CAWKGQGWGEQYF. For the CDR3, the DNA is TGTGCCTGGAAAGGACAGGGTTGGGGCGAGCAGTACTTC.

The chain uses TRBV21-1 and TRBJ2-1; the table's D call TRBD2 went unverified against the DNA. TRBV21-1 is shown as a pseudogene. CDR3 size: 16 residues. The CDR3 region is CASTGQRGSSYNEQFF. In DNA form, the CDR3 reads TGTGCCAGCACGGGCCAGCGGGGCAGCTCCTACAATGAGCAGTTCTTC.